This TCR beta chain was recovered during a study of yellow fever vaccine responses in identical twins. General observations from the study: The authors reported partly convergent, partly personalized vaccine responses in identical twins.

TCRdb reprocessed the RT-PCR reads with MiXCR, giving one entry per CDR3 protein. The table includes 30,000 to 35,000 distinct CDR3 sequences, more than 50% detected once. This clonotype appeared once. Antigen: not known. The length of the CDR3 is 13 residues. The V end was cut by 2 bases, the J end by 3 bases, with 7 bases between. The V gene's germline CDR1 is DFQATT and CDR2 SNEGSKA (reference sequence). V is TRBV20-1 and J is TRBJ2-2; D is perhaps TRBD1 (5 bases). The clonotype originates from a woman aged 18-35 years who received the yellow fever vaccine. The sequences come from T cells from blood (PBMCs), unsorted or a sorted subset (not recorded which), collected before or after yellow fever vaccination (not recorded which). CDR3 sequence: CSARSGYTGELFF. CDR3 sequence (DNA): TGCAGTGCTAGATCAGGGTACACCGGGGAGCTGTTTTTT.